The 5 T cell receptor beta chains below come from one sample, sequenced in a study of blood T cells in healthy people across ages. Combining a sample-barcoded 5' primer with a J-beta primer mix, a second PCR ran for about 6 to 12 cycles. TCRdb reprocessed the 5' RACE reads with MiXCR, giving one entry per CDR3 protein. The sample records roughly 500,000 distinct CDR3 sequences, 27% being singletons. Source material: blood. The receptors derive from a woman in her seventies in good health.

This clonotype came up a few times. V usage is TRBV29-1 and J usage is TRBJ2-7, with 9 bases fitting TRBD2. Germline-derived CDR1 and CDR2 are SQVTM and ANQGSEA. J lost 7 bases, V lost 5 bases, and 15 bases had no gene match. The CDR3 runs 15 residues. The CDR3 DNA sequence: TGCAGCGTTTATGCCCTAGCGGGGCCTCGAGGGGAGCAGTACTTC. Its protein is CSVYALAGPRGEQYF.

The J gene is TRBJ2-7, the V gene TRBV7-9, with TRBD1 matching over 8 bases. In germline, CDR1 is SEHNR, CDR2 FQNEAQ (reference sequence). The V segment lost 5 bases and the J segment 5 bases; nucleotides outside the gene matches: 8. This CDR3 is built from 14 residues. CDR3 in DNA: TGTGCCAGCAGCCGGACAGGGCCGGAGGACGAGCAGTACTTC. Translation gives CASSRTGPEDEQYF.

The chain carries TRBV7-3 and TRBJ2-1; TRBD1 agrees at 7 bases. Trimming took 4 bases from V and 4 from J; bases not matched to a gene: 7. This CDR3 spans 15 amino acids. Germline loops: CDR1 SGHTA, CDR2 FQGTGA. The CDR3 region is CASSSTGQPYNEQFF. The CDR3, as DNA: TGTGCCAGCAGCTCCACGGGACAGCCTTACAATGAGCAGTTCTTC.

CDR3 residues: CSAGDRADYGYTF. The CDR3 nucleotides read TGCAGTGCCGGGGACAGGGCTGACTATGGCTACACCTTC. The chain uses TRBV20-1 and TRBJ1-2, with 9 bases aligning to TRBD1. Germline V gene lookup returns CDR1 DFQATT and CDR2 SNEGSKA (reference sequence). This CDR3 is 13 amino acids long. The trim removed 6 bases at V and 3 bases at J, leaving 5 bases unmatched.

This clonotype has a handful of counts. V usage is TRBV6-6 and J usage is TRBJ2-3; TRBD2 matches 10 bases. Germline V gives CDR1 MNHNY, CDR2 SVGAGI (reference sequence). J was trimmed by 6 bases and V by 2 bases; bases with no gene match: 8. The CDR3 consists of 16 residues. CDR3 region: CASSYAQRGGLDTQYF. CDR3 bases: TGTGCCAGCAGTTACGCTCAGCGGGGGGGCTTGGATACGCAGTATTTT.